This TCR beta chain was recorded in a study of CD4 and CD8 cells across lung adenocarcinoma regions. V was clipped by 4 bases and J by 13 bases, with 23 bases between them. The germline CDR1 and CDR2 sequences are MNHNS and SASEGT. CDR3 size: 15 residues. TCRdb re-derived calls from the PCR reads in MiXCR, one entry per CDR3 protein. The repertoire includes some 11,000 distinct CDR3 sequences, around 63% of them detected once, and about 88% sits in the top ten. Donors had localized lung adenocarcinoma, a non-small cell lung cancer. Sequenced material: CD8+ T cells from the margin of a lung tumor. The receptor comes from a male donor with lung adenocarcinoma. The CD4 and CD8 labels of this study may be unreliable. The gene calls are TRBV6-1 and TRBJ2-4; possible D gene TRBD2, 6 bases. Here the CDR3 DNA reads TGTGCCAGCAGTGGGGGGGTGGGAGCCACAGATACGCAGTACTTC. Translating it yields CASSGGVGATDTQYF.